This is a list of T cell receptor beta chains from one sample in a study of blood T cell repertoires in COVID-19. Assay: immunoSEQ multiplex PCR; the TCRdb copy retains only in-frame clones and omits some. The sample includes a few hundred thousand clones, around 81% of them seen just once. Sequencing was done on a sample of PBMCs or T cells enriched from blood (not recorded which). These TCRs come from a man under 40 with acute COVID-19. Both conserved end residues are part of each CDR3. The order of the fields is clone size, D gene, V gene, J gene, CDR3 DNA, CDR3 protein. The D gene is left open where the match is weak. Expanded clones get a size class; other rows say once, few or many, or leave the size out.

.,.,TRBV28,TRBJ1-1,TGTGCCACCATGGAAGGGGGCACTGAAGCTTTCTTT,CATMEGGTEAFF
.,.,TRBV15,TRBJ2-7,TGTGCCACCAGCAGAGTAAGGTCTGGCAGGGGCTACGAGCAGTACTTC,CATSRVRSGRGYEQYF
.,.,TRBV3-1/TRBV3-2,TRBJ1-2,TGTGCCAGCAGCCAAGCTCCTGACTCCTATGGCTACACCTTC,CASSQAPDSYGYTF
.,TRBD2,TRBV10-1,TRBJ2-2,TGCGCCAGCAGTGAAACTAGCGGGGGGTCGAACACCGGGGAGCTGTTTTTT,CASSETSGGSNTGELFF
.,TRBD2,TRBV7-9,TRBJ2-1,TGTGCCAGCACGCGGGGGGACAATGAGCAGTTCTTC,CASTRGDNEQFF
.,TRBD1,TRBV5-1,TRBJ2-3,TGCGCCAGCAGCTGGACAGGGGTGACAGATACGCAGTATTTT,CASSWTGVTDTQYF
once,.,TRBV2,TRBJ1-2,TGTGCCAGCAGTTCTTACAGCTATGGCTACACCTTC,CASSSYSYGYTF
.,TRBD2,TRBV6-4,TRBJ2-3,TGTGCCAGCAGTCCCCGCCGGACTAGCGGGAGCTACACAGATACGCAGTATTTT,CASSPRRTSGSYTDTQYF
once,TRBD1,TRBV19,TRBJ1-4,TGTGCCAGTAGTAGACGTTCCGGGACAGGGGGCACTAATGAAAAACTGTTTTTT,CASSRRSGTGGTNEKLFF
.,.,TRBV15,TRBJ1-2,TGTGCCACCAGCAGGACGGGAGGGATGTTAGGTGGCTACACCTTC,CATSRTGGMLGGYTF
.,.,TRBV2,TRBJ1-1,TGTGCCAGCACCGAACCCGCAGGAGGGAACACTGAAGCTTTCTTT,CASTEPAGGNTEAFF
.,.,TRBV4-1,TRBJ2-6,TGCGCCAGCAGCCAAGAGTGGGGCAGGGCCTCTGGGGCCAACGTCCTGACTTTC,CASSQEWGRASGANVLTF
.,TRBD2,TRBV7-9,TRBJ2-5,TGTGCCAGCAGCACCGGACTAGCGGGGGGCCAAGAGACCCAGTACTTC,CASSTGLAGGQETQYF
.,TRBD2,TRBV7-7,TRBJ2-1,TGTGCCAGCAGCCTAGTGCCCGCGGGGGGGTCCTCCTACAATGAGCAGTTCTTC,CASSLVPAGGSSYNEQFF
.,TRBD2,TRBV28,TRBJ2-1,TGTGCCAGCAGACCTAGCGGGGGCGCCTCCCCAAACAATGAGCAGTTCTTC,CASRPSGGASPNNEQFF
.,.,TRBV28,TRBJ1-2,TGTGCCAGTAATACAGGGAACTATGGCTACACCTTC,CASNTGNYGYTF
.,TRBD1,TRBV5-1,TRBJ2-3,TGCGCCAGCAGCTTGGGGAGGGACAGGGGGCGCCCAGATACGCAGTATTTT,CASSLGRDRGRPDTQYF
.,TRBD2,TRBV9,TRBJ2-3,TGTGCCAGCAGCATTGGACTAGCGGGGGAGGCAGATACGCAGTATTTT,CASSIGLAGEADTQYF
.,TRBD1,TRBV7-2,TRBJ1-2,TGTGCCAGCAGCTTTCCGGGACAGACTTATGGCTACACCTTC,CASSFPGQTYGYTF
.,.,TRBV5-4,TRBJ1-6,TGTGCCAGCAGCTTGATTGGCAGGGGTAGTGATTCACCCCTCCACTTT,CASSLIGRGSDSPLHF
.,.,TRBV13,TRBJ1-2,TGTGCCAGCAGCTTGGGTTCGCAGGTCAGAAACTATGGCTACACCTTC,CASSLGSQVRNYGYTF
.,.,TRBV9,TRBJ1-2,TGTGCCAGCAGCGTCTCTGTCGATGGCTACACCTTC,CASSVSVDGYTF
.,.,TRBV24-1,TRBJ1-2,TGTGCCACCAGTGCAGGGCCTGGGATCTATGGCTACACCTTC,CATSAGPGIYGYTF
.,.,TRBV5-6,TRBJ2-2,TGTGCCAGCAGCTCTGAGGCGGGGGCTTTCGCGAACACCGGGGAGCTGTTTTTT,CASSSEAGAFANTGELFF
.,TRBD1,TRBV28,TRBJ1-3,TGTGCCAGCAGCCCCGGGACAGCTAGCTCTGGAAACACCATATATTTT,CASSPGTASSGNTIYF
once,TRBD1,TRBV6-5,TRBJ2-3,TGTGCCAGCAGTTTGACAGGGGGGAGGGATACGCAGTATTTT,CASSLTGGRDTQYF
.,TRBD1,TRBV18,TRBJ2-1,TGTGCCAGCTCACCATCGGGACAGTACAATGAGCAGTTCTTC,CASSPSGQYNEQFF
.,.,TRBV5-1,TRBJ1-4,TGCGCCAGCAGAGGCTTCGACAGTCTAAATGAAAAACTGTTTTTT,CASRGFDSLNEKLFF
.,.,TRBV5-1,TRBJ1-1,TGCGCCAGCACCGAAACAGGGACGAGAACTGAAGCTTTCTTT,CASTETGTRTEAFF
few,.,TRBV18,TRBJ1-1,TGTGCCAGCTCACCGGGACAAACTTCCCTGAACACTGAAGCTTTCTTT,CASSPGQTSLNTEAFF
.,TRBD2,TRBV6-4,TRBJ2-2,TGTGCCAGCAGTGACGGGGGGGACACCGGGGAGCTGTTTTTT,CASSDGGDTGELFF
.,TRBD1,TRBV27,TRBJ1-2,TGTGCCAGCAAAGGTGAAGGGGGCAAAGGCTACACCTTC,CASKGEGGKGYTF
.,.,TRBV19,TRBJ1-5,TGTGCCAGTAGTATAGTTAGCAGCCAAAATCAGCCCCAGCATTTT,CASSIVSSQNQPQHF
.,TRBD1,TRBV28,TRBJ2-1,TGTGCCAGCAGCCTCGGGGACAGTTACAATGAGCAGTTCTTC,CASSLGDSYNEQFF
.,TRBD1,TRBV19,TRBJ1-2,TGTGCCAGTAGTGGGAGACAGGGGGAAGATGGCTACACCTTC,CASSGRQGEDGYTF
few,.,TRBV7-9,TRBJ2-7,TGTGCCAGCAGCCCACAGCATTACGAGCAGTACTTC,CASSPQHYEQYF
.,TRBD1,TRBV11-2,TRBJ2-1,TGTGCCAGCAGCTTCATACAGGGGTGGGGTTGGAATGAGCAGTTCTTC,CASSFIQGWGWNEQFF
few,.,TRBV6-5,TRBJ2-2,TGTGCCAGCGTGGGGGGGCCCGGGGAGCTGTTTTTT,CASVGGPGELFF
.,.,TRBV10-3,TRBJ1-2,TGTGCCGCTTGCACTCTACCCAACTATGGCTACACCTTC,CAACTLPNYGYTF
.,.,TRBV28,TRBJ1-6,TGTGCCAGCAGTCCTACCCTCGGGCAGGGTCCACCCCTCCACTTT,CASSPTLGQGPPLHF
.,.,TRBV11-2,TRBJ1-4,TGTGCCAGCAGCCTGGGGCAGGGGCGAGCTAATGAAAAACTGTTTTTT,CASSLGQGRANEKLFF
.,TRBD1,TRBV9,TRBJ1-2,TGTGCCAGCAGCGTCTCATCCATGACAGGGACCAATGGCTACACCTTC,CASSVSSMTGTNGYTF
.,.,TRBV5-6,TRBJ2-4,TGTGCCAGCAGCTTCGGGCGGGAAAACATTCAGTACTTC,CASSFGRENIQYF
.,.,TRBV28,TRBJ1-1,TGTGCCAGCAGTTTAGGCTCCGGGGAAGCTTTCTTT,CASSLGSGEAFF
.,TRBD1,TRBV12-5,TRBJ2-7,TGTGCTAGTGCCCCGACAGGGATCTACGAGCAGTACTTC,CASAPTGIYEQYF
.,.,TRBV6-5,TRBJ2-7,TGTGCCAGCAAGGGGACGCGGGGTAACTACTTC,CASKGTRGNYF